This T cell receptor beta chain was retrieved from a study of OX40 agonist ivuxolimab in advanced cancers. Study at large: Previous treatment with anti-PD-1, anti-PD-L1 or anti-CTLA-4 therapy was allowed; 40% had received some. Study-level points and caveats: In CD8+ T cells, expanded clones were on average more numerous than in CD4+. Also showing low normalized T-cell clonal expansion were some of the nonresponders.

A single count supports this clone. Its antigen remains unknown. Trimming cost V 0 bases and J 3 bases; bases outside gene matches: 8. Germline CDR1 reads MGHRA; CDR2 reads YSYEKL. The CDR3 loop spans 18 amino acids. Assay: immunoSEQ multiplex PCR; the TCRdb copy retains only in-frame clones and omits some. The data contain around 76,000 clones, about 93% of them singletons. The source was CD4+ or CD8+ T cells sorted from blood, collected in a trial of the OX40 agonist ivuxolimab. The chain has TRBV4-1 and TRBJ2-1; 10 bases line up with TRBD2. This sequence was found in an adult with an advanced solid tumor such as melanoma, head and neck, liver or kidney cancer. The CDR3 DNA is TGCGCCAGCAGCCAAGATGGGGTAGCGGGGGGCCTCTACAATGAGCAGTTCTTC. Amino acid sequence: CASSQDGVAGGLYNEQFF.